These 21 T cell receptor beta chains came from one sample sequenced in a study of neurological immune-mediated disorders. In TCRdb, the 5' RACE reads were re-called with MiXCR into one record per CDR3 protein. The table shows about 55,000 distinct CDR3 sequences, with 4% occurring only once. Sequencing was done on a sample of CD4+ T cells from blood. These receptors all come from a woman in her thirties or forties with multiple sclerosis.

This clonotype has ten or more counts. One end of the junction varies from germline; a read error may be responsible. CDR3 protein: CSASTSHEQYF. The CDR3 DNA sequence: TGCAGTGCCAGCACCTCCCACGAGCAGTACTTC. The chain couples TRBV20-1 to TRBJ2-7; D call uncertain. The CDR3 spans 11 residues. CDR1 is DFQATT and CDR2 is SNEGSKA in the germline V gene (reference sequence).

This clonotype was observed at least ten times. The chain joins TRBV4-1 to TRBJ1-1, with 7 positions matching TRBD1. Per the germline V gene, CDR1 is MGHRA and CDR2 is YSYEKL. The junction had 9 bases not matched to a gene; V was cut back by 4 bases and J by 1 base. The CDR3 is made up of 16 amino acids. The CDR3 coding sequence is TGCGCCAGCAGCCGAACAGGGGCGGTCGGGAACACTGAAGCTTTCTTT. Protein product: CASSRTGAVGNTEAFF.

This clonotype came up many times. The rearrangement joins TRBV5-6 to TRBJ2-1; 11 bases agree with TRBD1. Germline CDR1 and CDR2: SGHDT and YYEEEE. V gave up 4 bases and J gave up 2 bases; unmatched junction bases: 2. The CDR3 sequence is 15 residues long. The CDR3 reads CASSPGQGAYNEQFF. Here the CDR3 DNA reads TGTGCCAGCAGCCCGGGACAGGGGGCCTACAATGAGCAGTTCTTC.

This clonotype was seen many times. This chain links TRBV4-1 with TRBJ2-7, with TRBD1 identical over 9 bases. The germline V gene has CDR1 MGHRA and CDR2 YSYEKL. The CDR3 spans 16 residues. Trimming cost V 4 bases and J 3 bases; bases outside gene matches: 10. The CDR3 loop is CASSRAFGTGNYEQYF. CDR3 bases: TGCGCCAGCAGCCGAGCATTCGGGACAGGGAACTACGAGCAGTACTTC.

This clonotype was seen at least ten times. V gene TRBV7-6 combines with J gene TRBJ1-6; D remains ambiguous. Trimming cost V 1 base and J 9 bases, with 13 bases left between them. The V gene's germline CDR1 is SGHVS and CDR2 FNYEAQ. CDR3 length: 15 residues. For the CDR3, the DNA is TGTGCCAGCAGCTTAGAAGGCAGGTTCGGTTCACCCCTCCACTTT. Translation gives CASSLEGRFGSPLHF.

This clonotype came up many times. The CDR3 is CASRLYNEQFF. Written as DNA, the CDR3 is TGCGCCAGCAGGTTGTACAATGAGCAGTTCTTC. The J gene is TRBJ2-1, the V gene TRBV5-1; D uncertain. The V end was cut by 5 bases, the J end by 4 bases, with 4 bases between. The CDR3 extends over 11 amino acids. Per germline, CDR1 SGHRS and CDR2 YFSETQ.

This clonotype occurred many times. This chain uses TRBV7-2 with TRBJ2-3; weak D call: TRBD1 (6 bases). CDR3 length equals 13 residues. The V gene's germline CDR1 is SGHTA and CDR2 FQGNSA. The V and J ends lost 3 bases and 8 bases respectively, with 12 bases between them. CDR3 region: CASSLTGGVTQYF. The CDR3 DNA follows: TGTGCCAGCAGCTTGACAGGTGGAGTTACGCAGTATTTT.

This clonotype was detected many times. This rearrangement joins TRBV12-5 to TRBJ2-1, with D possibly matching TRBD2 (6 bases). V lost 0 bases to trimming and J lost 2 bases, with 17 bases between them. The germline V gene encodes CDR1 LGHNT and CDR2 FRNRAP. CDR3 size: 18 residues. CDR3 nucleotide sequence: TGTGCTAGTGGTTTGGTGGGACTCCCCGGCCAAGCCTACAATGAGCAGTTCTTC. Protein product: CASGLVGLPGQAYNEQFF.

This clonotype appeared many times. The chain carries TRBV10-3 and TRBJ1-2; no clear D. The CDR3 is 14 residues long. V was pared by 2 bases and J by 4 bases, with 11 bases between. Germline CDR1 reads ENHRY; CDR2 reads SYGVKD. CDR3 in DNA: TGTGCCATCAGTGAGGCGGCCGCGATCTATGGCTACACCTTC. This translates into CAISEAAAIYGYTF.

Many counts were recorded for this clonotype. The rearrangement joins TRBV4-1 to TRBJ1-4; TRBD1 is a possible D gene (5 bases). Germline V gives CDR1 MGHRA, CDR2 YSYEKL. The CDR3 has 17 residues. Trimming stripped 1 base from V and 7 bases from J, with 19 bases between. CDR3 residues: CASSQGGTLGRGEKLFF. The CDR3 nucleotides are TGCGCCAGCAGCCAAGGGGGAACCCTAGGGAGGGGTGAAAAACTGTTTTTT.

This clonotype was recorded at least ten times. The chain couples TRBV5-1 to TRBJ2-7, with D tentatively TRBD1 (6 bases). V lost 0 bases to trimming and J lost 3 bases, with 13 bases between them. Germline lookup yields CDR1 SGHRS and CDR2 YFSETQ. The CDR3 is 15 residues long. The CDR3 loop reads CASSLVTPGVYEQYF. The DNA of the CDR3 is TGCGCCAGCAGCTTGGTCACGCCAGGGGTCTACGAGCAGTACTTC.

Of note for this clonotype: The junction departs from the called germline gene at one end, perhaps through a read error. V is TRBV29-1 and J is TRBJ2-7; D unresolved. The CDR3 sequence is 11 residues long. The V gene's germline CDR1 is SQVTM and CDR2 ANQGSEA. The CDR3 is CSIEVGGEQYF. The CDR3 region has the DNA TGCAGCATTGAAGTGGGTGGGGAGCAGTACTTC.

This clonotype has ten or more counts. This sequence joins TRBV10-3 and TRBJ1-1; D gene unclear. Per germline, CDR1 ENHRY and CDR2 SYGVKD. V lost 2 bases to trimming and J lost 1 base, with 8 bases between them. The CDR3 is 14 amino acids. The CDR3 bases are TGTGCCATCAGTGAGCCCCCCACGAACACTGAAGCTTTCTTT. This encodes CAISEPPTNTEAFF.

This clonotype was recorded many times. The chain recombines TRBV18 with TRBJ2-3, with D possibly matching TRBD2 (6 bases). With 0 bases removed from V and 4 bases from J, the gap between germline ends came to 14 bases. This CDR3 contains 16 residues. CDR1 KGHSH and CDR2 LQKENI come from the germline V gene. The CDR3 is CASSPPISGGADTQYF. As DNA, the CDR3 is TGTGCCAGCTCACCACCGATTAGCGGTGGTGCAGATACGCAGTATTTT.

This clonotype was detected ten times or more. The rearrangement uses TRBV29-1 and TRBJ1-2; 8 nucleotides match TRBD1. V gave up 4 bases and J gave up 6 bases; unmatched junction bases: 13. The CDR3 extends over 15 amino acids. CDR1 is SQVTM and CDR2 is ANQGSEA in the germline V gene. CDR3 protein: CSVGGDRGFGNGYTF. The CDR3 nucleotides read TGCAGCGTTGGGGGTGACAGGGGTTTTGGCAATGGCTACACCTTC. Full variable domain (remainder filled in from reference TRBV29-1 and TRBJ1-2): SAVISQKPSRDICQRGTSLTIQCQVDSQVTMMFWYRQQPGQSLTLIATANQGSEATYESGFVIDKFPISRPNLTFSTLTVSNMSPEDSSIYLCSVGGDRGFGNGYTFGSGTRLTVV.

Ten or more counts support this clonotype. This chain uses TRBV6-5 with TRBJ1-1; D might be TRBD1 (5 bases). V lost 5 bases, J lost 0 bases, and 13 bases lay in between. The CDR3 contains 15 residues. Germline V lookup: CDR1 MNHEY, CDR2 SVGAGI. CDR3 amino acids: CASSLGGGMNTEAFF. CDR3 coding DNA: TGTGCCAGCAGTCTTGGGGGAGGGATGAACACTGAAGCTTTCTTT.

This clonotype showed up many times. CDR3 sequence reads: CASSLSQAYTGELFF. In DNA form, the CDR3 reads TGTGCCAGCAGCTTGTCCCAGGCTTACACCGGGGAGCTGTTTTTT. V gene TRBV5-4 combines with J gene TRBJ2-2; D is ambiguous. The CDR3 runs to 15 residues. The germline gives CDR1 SGHNT, CDR2 YYREEE (reference sequence). Trimming removed 1 base from V and 3 bases from J, with 10 bases in between.

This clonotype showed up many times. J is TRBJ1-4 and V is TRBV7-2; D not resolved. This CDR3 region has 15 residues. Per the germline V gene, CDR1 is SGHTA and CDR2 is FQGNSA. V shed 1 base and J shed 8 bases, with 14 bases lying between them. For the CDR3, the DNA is TGTGCCAGCAGCTTAGAATTTTTTGGGCTGGAAAAACTGTTTTTT. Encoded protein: CASSLEFFGLEKLFF.

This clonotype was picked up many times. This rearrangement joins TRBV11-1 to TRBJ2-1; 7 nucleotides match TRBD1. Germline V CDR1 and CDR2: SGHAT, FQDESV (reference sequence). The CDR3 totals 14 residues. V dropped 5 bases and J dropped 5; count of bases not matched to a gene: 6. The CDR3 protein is CASSQGQENNEQFF. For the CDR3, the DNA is TGTGCCAGCAGCCAAGGACAGGAGAACAATGAGCAGTTCTTC. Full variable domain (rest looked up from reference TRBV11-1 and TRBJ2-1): EAEVAQSPRYKITEKSQAVAFWCDPISGHATLYWYRQILGQGPELLVQFQDESVVDDSQLPKDRFSAERLKGVDSTLKIQPAELGDSAMYLCASSQGQENNEQFFGPGTRLTVL.

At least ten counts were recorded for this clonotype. The CDR3 DNA is TGCGCCAGCAGCTTGGCGGGAGACACTGAAGCTTTCTTT. Encoded protein: CASSLAGDTEAFF. The V call is TRBV5-1, the J call TRBJ1-1; no definite D call. V was cut by 0 bases and J by 3 bases, with 6 bases left in between. Germline CDR1 SGHRS, CDR2 YFSETQ. This CDR3 comprises 13 residues.

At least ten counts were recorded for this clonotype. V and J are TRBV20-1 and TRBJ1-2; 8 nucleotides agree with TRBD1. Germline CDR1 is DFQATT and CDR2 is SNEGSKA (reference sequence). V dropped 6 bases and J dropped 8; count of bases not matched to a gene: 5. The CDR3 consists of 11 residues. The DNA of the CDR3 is TGCAGTGCCCCCGGACAGGGAGGCTACACCTTC. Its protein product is CSAPGQGGYTF.